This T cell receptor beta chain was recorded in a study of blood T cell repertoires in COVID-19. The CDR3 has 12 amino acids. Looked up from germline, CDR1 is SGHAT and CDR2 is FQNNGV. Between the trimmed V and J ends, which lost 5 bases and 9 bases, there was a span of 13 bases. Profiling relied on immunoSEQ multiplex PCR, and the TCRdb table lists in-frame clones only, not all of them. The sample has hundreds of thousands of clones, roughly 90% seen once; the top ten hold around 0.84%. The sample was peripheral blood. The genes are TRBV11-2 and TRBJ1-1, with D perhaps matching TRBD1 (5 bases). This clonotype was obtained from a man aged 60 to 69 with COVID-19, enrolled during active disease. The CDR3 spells CASSPDRTKAFF. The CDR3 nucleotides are TGTGCCAGCAGCCCGGACCGGACAAAAGCTTTCTTT.